This T cell receptor beta chain was identified during a study of follicular helper T cells after annual influenza vaccination. Time point denoted: 2015-2016 season, pre-vaccination. Generated by immunoSEQ multiplex PCR, the TCRdb table keeps only in-frame clones and is missing some. The top ten hold around 3.8% of the sample, which has about 2,500 clones, about 83% seen once. CDR3 length: 15 amino acids. The V and J ends lost 5 bases and 10 bases respectively, with 23 bases between them. CDR1 is SEHNR, CDR2 FQNEAQ, per germline (reference sequence). The source is an adult who received the influenza vaccine. Here the sequenced sample was CXCR5+ CD38- circulating T follicular helper cells from blood, taken on the day of influenza vaccination. Subset noted: circulating Tfh, non-naive CD4+CXCR5+PD-1+ (ICOS+CD38+ or ICOS-CD38-). V gene TRBV7-9 combines with J gene TRBJ1-1, with D possibly TRBD1 on 5 matching bases. The CDR3, as DNA: TGTGCCAGCAGCCCCTCCGGGACTCAACTTTTCGGAGCTTTCTTT. Protein product: CASSPSGTQLFGAFF.